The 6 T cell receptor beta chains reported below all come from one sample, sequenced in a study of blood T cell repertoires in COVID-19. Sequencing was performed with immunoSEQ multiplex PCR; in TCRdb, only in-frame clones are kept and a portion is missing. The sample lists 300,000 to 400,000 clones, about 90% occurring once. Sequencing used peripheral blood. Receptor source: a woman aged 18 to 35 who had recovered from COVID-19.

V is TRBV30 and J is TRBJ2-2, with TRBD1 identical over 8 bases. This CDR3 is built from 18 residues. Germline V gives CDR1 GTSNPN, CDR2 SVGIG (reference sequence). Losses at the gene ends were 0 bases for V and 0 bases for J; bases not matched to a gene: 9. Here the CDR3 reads CAWSVLSGGVSNTGELFF. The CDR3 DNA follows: TGTGCCTGGAGTGTATTGTCAGGGGGCGTATCGAACACCGGGGAGCTGTTTTTT. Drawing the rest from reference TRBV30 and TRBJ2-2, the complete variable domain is SQTIHQWPATLVQPVGSPLSLECTVEGTSNPNLYWYRQAAGRGLQLLFYSVGIGQISSEVPQNLSASRPQDRQFILSSKKLLLSDSGFYLCAWSVLSGGVSNTGELFFGEGSRLTVL.

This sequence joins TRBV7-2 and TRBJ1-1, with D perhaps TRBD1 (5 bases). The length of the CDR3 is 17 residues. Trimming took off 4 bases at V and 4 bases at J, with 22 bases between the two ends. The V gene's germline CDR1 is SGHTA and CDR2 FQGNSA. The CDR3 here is CASSSRRGRMVGTEAFF. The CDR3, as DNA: TGTGCCAGCAGCTCCCGGAGGGGTCGCATGGTCGGCACTGAAGCTTTCTTT.

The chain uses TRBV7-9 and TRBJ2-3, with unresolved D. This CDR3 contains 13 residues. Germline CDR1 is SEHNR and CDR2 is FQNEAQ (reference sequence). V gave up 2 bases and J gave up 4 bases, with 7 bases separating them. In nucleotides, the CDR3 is TGTGCCAGCAGCTTATTCGTCCCAGATACGCAGTATTTT. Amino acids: CASSLFVPDTQYF.

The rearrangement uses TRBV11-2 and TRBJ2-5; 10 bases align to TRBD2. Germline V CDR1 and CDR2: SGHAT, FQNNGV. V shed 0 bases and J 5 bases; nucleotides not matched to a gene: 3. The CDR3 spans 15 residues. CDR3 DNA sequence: TGTGCCAGCAGCTTAGAGGGGGGACTAGCGGAGACCCAGTACTTC. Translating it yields CASSLEGGLAETQYF.

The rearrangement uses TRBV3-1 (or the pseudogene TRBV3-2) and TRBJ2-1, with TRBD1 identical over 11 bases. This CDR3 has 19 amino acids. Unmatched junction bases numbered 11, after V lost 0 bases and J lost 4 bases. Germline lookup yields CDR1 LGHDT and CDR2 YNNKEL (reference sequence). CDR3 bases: TGTGCCAGCAGCCAAGAGGGCCTCCGGACAGGGGGCGGGTACAATGAGCAGTTCTTC. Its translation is CASSQEGLRTGGGYNEQFF.

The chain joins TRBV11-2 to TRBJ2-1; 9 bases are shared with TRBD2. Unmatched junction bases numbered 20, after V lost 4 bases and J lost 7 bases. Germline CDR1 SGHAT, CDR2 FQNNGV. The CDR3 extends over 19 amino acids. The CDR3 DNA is TGTGCCAGCAGCTCTAGCGGGGCCGTAAAGGACACGGGGTTAAATGAGCAGTTCTTC. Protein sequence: CASSSSGAVKDTGLNEQFF.